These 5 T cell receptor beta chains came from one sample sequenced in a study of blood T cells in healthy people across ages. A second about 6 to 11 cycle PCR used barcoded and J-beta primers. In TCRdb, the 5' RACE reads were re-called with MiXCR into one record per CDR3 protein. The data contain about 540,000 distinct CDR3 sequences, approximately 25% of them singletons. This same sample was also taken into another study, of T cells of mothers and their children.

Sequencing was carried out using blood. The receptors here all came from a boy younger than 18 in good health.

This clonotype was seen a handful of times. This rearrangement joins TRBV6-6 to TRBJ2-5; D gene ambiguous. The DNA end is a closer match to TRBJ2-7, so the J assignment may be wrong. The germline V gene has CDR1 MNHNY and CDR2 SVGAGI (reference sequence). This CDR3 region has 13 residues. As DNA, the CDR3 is TGTGCCAGCAGTTACGTCGTAGCCTACGAGCAGTACTTC. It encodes CASSYVVAYEQYF.

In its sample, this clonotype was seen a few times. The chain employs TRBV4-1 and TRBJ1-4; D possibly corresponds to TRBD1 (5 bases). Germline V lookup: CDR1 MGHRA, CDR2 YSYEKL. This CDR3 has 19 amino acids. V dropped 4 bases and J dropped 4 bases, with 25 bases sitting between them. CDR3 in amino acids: CASSRFGYRDDSLNEKLFF. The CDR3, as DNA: TGCGCCAGCAGCCGTTTCGGATACCGGGACGACTCTCTTAATGAAAAACTGTTTTTT.

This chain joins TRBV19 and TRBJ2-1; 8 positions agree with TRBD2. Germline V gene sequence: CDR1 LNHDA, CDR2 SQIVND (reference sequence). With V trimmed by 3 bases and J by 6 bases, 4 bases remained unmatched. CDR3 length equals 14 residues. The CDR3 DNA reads TGTGCCAGTAGTATCACTAGCGGCTCCAATGAGCAGTTCTTC. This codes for CASSITSGSNEQFF.

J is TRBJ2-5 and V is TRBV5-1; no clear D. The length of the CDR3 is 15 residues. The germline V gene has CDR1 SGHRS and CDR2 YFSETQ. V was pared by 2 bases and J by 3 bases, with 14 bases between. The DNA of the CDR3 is TGCGCCAGCAGCTTACACGGGCGGTCCGAAGAGACCCAGTACTTC. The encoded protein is CASSLHGRSEETQYF.

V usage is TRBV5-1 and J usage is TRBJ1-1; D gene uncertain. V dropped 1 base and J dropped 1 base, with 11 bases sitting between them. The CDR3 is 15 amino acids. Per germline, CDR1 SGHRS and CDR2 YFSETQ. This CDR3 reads CASSLPRARNTEAFF. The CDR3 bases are TGCGCCAGCAGCTTGCCCCGGGCGAGGAACACTGAAGCTTTCTTT.